The entry that follows covers one T cell receptor beta chain sequence. The specificity of this receptor is unknown. Base quality data are lacking; no much larger clone is found one base away. This entry comes from a study of blood T cell repertoires in COVID-19 (dated by TCRdb to the early 2020s). With respect to the entire study: Samples from collaborators originated in the United States, Italy and Spain and spanned both the acute and convalescent phases of COVID-19. Where available, HLA class I and class II types were taken from metadata supplied by the sample provider and were not determined by assay-based typing. Deeply sampled blood TCRbeta repertoires from subjects exposed to, actively infected with, or recovered from COVID-19 were included in the dataset. The sample metadata nearly always contained a de-identified subject ID, COVID-19 status, age in years and sex. The repertoires were released in a freely available public database meant as a resource for research on the immune response to SARS-CoV-2. The material from the prospective study consisted of cDNA or gDNA derived from T cells, B-cell-depleted T cells, or PBMCs. Samples came from the ongoing ImmuneRACE study (first 160 participants) plus 1,254 subjects from 6 global collaborators.

The immunoSEQ Assay, a bias-controlled multiplex PCR, was used to amplify TCRbeta CDR3 regions from genomic DNA. In the original analysis: The number of nucleated cells in each sample was estimated by amplification of reference gene primers within the assay. To quantify the absolute abundance of each unique TCRbeta CDR3 rearrangement, sequence reads were collapsed and filtered. For each sample, productive Simpson clonality was calculated as the square root of Simpson's diversity index over productive rearrangements. TCRdb mirrors the immuneACCESS table, restricted to in-frame sequences. Some clones are absent from its copies; in checked studies, under half trace to an unresolved V gene, and the reason for the others is unknown. Clone size and V and J calls were adopted from that table, with D and trimming inferred from the DNA. The sample records over 90,000 clones, around nine tenths of which are singletons. The top ten constitute about 3% of the sample.

The CDR1 and CDR2 encoded by the germline V gene (reference sequence) are SGHKS and YYEKEE. V is pared back by 4 bases and J by 1 base, with 8 bases lying between the germline termini. Inclusive of the bounding cysteine and phenylalanine, the CDR3 is 14 residues long. Here the CDR3 DNA is all that survives: 42 bases in frame from base 1. Collaborating institutions collected whole blood in K2EDTA tubes following their own protocols. Collaborator samples were shipped for TCRbeta analysis as frozen whole blood, isolated PBMCs, or DNA extracted from either sample type. Findings and caveats that apply to the study as a whole: The amount of clinical and demographic metadata varied by source and participant and was provided uncurated.

The rearranged chain carries TRBV5-5 and TRBJ1-4, and TRBD1 may be the D gene, going by 6 matching bases. Source material: peripheral blood. This TCR derives from a man in his fifties or sixties with active or convalescent COVID-19. The DNA sequence is as follows: TGTGCCAGCAGCCACAGGGTAACTAATGAAAAACTGTTTTTT. This codes for CASSHRVTNEKLFF.